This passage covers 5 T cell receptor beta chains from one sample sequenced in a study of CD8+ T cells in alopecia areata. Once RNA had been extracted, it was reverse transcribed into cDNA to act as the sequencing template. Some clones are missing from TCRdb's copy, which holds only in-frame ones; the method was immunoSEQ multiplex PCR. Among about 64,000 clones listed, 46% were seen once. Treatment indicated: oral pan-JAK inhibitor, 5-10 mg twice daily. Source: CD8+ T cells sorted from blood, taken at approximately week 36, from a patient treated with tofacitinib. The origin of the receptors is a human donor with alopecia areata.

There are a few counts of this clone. CDR3 protein: CSVAEAGELFF. CDR3 nucleotides: TGCAGCGTTGCGGAGGCCGGGGAGCTGTTTTTT. J is TRBJ2-2 and V is TRBV29-1; D is perhaps TRBD2 (5 bases). The germline gives CDR1 SQVTM, CDR2 ANQGSEA. Deletions cut 4 bases from V and 6 bases from J, with 6 bases between. The CDR3 covers 11 residues.

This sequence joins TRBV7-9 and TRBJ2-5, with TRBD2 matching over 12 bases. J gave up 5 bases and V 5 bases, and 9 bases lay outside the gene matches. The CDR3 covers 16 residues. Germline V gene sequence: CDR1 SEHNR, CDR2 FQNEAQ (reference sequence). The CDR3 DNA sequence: TGTGCCAGCAGCCCCATACTAGCGGGAGGCACGGAGACCCAGTACTTC. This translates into CASSPILAGGTETQYF.

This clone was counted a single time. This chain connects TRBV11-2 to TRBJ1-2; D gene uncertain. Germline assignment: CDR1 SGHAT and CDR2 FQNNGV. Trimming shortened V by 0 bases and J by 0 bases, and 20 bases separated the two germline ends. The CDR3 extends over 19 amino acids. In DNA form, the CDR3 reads TGTGCCAGCAGCTTAGATATACTGCCGTTTACCTTATCTAACTATGGCTACACCTTC. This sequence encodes CASSLDILPFTLSNYGYTF.

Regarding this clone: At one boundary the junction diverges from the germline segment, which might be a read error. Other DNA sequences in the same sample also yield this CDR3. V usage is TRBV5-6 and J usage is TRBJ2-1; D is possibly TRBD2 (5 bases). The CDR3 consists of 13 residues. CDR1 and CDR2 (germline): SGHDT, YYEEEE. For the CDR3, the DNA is TGCGCCAGCAGCCAAGAGGGTTCCAATGAGCAGTTCTTC. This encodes CASSQEGSNEQFF.

The CDR3 DNA sequence: TGTGCCAGCAGCCACACGGCAGGCCAGGGGGAAAAACTGTTTTTT. This sequence encodes CASSHTAGQGEKLFF. V and J are TRBV7-9 and TRBJ1-4; D might be TRBD1 (6 bases). Germline V gives CDR1 SEHNR, CDR2 FQNEAQ (reference sequence). Trimming cost V 5 bases and J 8 bases, with 18 bases left between them. The CDR3 extends over 15 amino acids.